Below, one T cell receptor beta chain is given with its context. Its target is not known. TCR beta VDJ and CDR3 profiling used genomic DNA as template. TCRdb itself ran the reads through MiXCR, one entry per CDR3 protein. Of some 200,000 distinct CDR3 sequences in the sample, approximately 52% were seen once. The data are from a study of CD8+CD57+ T cells in acquired aplastic anemia. General study results and limits: Almost 30 CD8+ CDR3 sequences occurred in both the patients and the controls.

Patients selected for sequencing had displayed CD8+CD57+ cell expansion by flow cytometry. The V and J ends lost 4 bases and 5 bases respectively, with 11 bases between them. Per the germline V gene, CDR1 is WSHSY and CDR2 is SAAADI. The CDR3 is 13 amino acids. The TCR comes from a human donor with aplastic anemia. This chain uses TRBV10-2 with TRBJ2-5, with D tentatively TRBD1 (7 bases). Sequenced: sorted CD4+, CD8+, or CD8+CD57+ T cells (not recorded which) from PBMCs. The CDR3 coding sequence is TGCGCCAGCAGTGTACCAGGGGGGGAGACCCAGTACTTC. The encoded protein is CASSVPGGETQYF.